This T cell receptor beta chain originates from a study of Ad26.COV2.S vaccination and SARS-CoV-2 variants. Study-wide context: Donor had been placed in the Ad26.COV2.S arm of the COV1001 trial. Ad26.COV2.S, an intramuscular injection, was given once or twice 56 days apart.

The germline CDR1 and CDR2 sequences are MNHNY and SVGAGI (reference sequence). CDR3 length: 16 amino acids. The J segment lost 6 bases and the V segment lost 0 bases, leaving 4 bases of the junction unmatched. Treatment indicated: 15 to 20 received Ad26.COV2.S at low or high dose, single or two shots; a few received placebo; per-sample allocation not given. It was on day 63 after the first vaccine or placebo injection that samples were taken. Clones were read by immunoSEQ multiplex PCR, and TCRdb kept only the in-frame ones, dropping some. The table lists some 480,000 clones, roughly 87% of them singletons.

The chain joins TRBV6-6 to TRBJ1-5; TRBD1 agrees at 11 bases. The TCR comes from a person between 18 and 60 years old who received the Ad26.COV2.S COVID-19 vaccine or a placebo. Sequencing used peripheral blood, obtained in a trial of Ad26.COV2.S vaccine versus placebo. CDR3 nucleotide sequence: TGTGCCAGCAGTTACTCGGACAGGGGGCAACGTCAGCCCCAGCATTTT. Residues: CASSYSDRGQRQPQHF.